The 3 T cell receptor beta chains in this list originate from one sample, sequenced in a study of technical replicates of blood from a few donors. The data were produced by immunoSEQ multiplex PCR, yet TCRdb's version contains in-frame clones alone and is incomplete. The sample yields around 67,000 clones, about 95% seen once. The sequencing input was T cells isolated from PBMCs. Source of these receptors: a human donor in good health.

The V gene is TRBV2, the J gene TRBJ1-1, with D possibly matching TRBD1 (5 bases). The germline V gene has CDR1 SNHLY and CDR2 FYNNEI. V was shortened by 3 bases and J by 4 bases, with 15 bases between the two germline ends. This CDR3 is 15 amino acids long. CDR3: CASSDFVGVRTEAFF. CDR3 DNA sequence: TGTGCCAGCAGTGATTTCGTAGGGGTGCGCACTGAAGCTTTCTTT.

The chain employs TRBV4-1 and TRBJ1-1; possible D gene TRBD1, 5 bases. The germline V gene encodes CDR1 MGHRA and CDR2 YSYEKL. V dropped 4 bases and J dropped 1 base, with 13 bases sitting between them. The CDR3 extends over 15 amino acids. The CDR3 sequence: CASSPQGSQNTEAFF. The CDR3 DNA reads as TGCGCCAGCAGCCCGCAGGGATCCCAGAACACTGAAGCTTTCTTT.

The rearrangement joins TRBV29-1 to TRBJ2-7; 9 bases map to TRBD2. J lost 7 bases, V lost 6 bases, and 16 bases had no gene match. Germline lookup yields CDR1 SQVTM and CDR2 ANQGSEA. The CDR3 consists of 15 residues. CDR3 amino acids: CSVAKRLAVLGEQYF. DNA for the CDR3: TGCAGCGTGGCAAAACGACTAGCGGTGCTGGGGGAGCAGTACTTC.